This T cell receptor (beta chain) was profiled in a study of blood T cell repertoires in COVID-19. Study-level background: There were acute and convalescent COVID-19 samples, and they came from the United States, Italy and Spain. Sources were T cells, B-cell-depleted T cells, or PBMCs; the material itself was cDNA or gDNA.

Under the authors' procedure: Quantification of nucleated cells was approximated via reference gene primer amplification. Profiled with immunoSEQ multiplex PCR; TCRdb holds only in-frame clones, not every one. V, J and clone size are those of that table, while D and trimming were read from the DNA. The sample carries around 200,000 clones, 80% recorded once. This clone has a single count. The CDR3 sequence is 14 residues long. Looked up from germline, CDR1 is SGHAT and CDR2 is FQNNGV. Trimming left V 3 bases short and J 5 bases short, with 10 bases between. The sample comprised peripheral blood. This receptor was obtained from a human donor in a cohort sampled during active COVID-19. This chain joins TRBV11-2 and TRBJ2-2; perhaps TRBD2 as D (6 bases). CDR3 sequence (DNA): TGTGCCAGCAGCTTGACCCTAGCGACCGGGGAGCTGTTTTTT. This encodes CASSLTLATGELFF.